Listed below are T cell receptor beta chains from one sample, sequenced in a study of blood T cell repertoires in COVID-19. Clones were read by immunoSEQ multiplex PCR, and TCRdb kept only the in-frame ones, dropping some. The data contain around 370,000 clones, 91% of them seen just once; the ten biggest clones take up roughly 3.4%. The sequenced sample was peripheral blood. All receptors come from a woman between 18 and 29 years old who had recovered from COVID-19. Both conserved end residues are part of each CDR3. The D gene is left open where the match is weak. The size entry is marked missing in some rows and otherwise reads once, few, many or a size class.

>TRBJ1-2|.|TRBV19|TRBD1
CASSIVRGPSSGYTF
TGTGCCAGTAGTATAGTCAGGGGGCCGTCTAGCGGCTACACCTTC
>TRBJ2-2|.|TRBV6-2/TRBV6-3|TRBD1
CASSPGQGDTGELFF
TGTGCCAGCAGCCCGGGACAGGGCGACACCGGGGAGCTGTTTTTT
>TRBJ1-1|.|TRBV11-2|.
CASSHGRNTEAFF
TGTGCCAGCAGCCACGGGAGAAACACTGAAGCTTTCTTT
>TRBJ1-5|once|TRBV7-2|TRBD1
CASSFGTWQGGQPQHF
TGTGCCAGCAGCTTCGGTACGTGGCAGGGGGGTCAGCCCCAGCATTTT
>TRBJ2-3|.|TRBV19|TRBD2
CASSIGRKGRGTDTQYF
TGTGCCAGTAGTATAGGGCGAAAGGGGAGGGGCACAGATACGCAGTATTTT
>TRBJ2-2|.|TRBV9|TRBD1
CASSVEGGRTGELFF
TGTGCCAGCAGCGTGGAAGGGGGCAGGACCGGGGAGCTGTTTTTT
>TRBJ1-2|.|TRBV30|.
CAWSQGRTWDGYTF
TGTGCCTGGAGCCAGGGGCGAACCTGGGATGGCTACACCTTC
>TRBJ2-1|.|TRBV7-2|.
CASSSRSSPYNEQFF
TGTGCCAGCAGCTCCAGGTCCAGTCCCTACAATGAGCAGTTCTTC
>TRBJ1-1|.|TRBV24-1|.
CATSSTGNTEAFF
TGTGCCACCAGTAGTACAGGGAACACTGAAGCTTTCTTT
>TRBJ1-2|.|TRBV12-3/TRBV12-4|.
CASSPLTDYGYTF
TGTGCCAGCAGTCCGTTGACTGACTATGGCTACACCTTC
>TRBJ2-3|.|TRBV9|.
CASSVDRSTDTQYF
TGTGCCAGCAGCGTAGATCGGAGCACAGATACGCAGTATTTT
>TRBJ1-1|.|TRBV15|.
CATSTGSTQAFF
TGTGCCACCAGTACAGGGAGCACTCAAGCTTTCTTT
>TRBJ1-6|.|TRBV7-9|.
CASSLDFPRVSPLHF
TGTGCCAGCAGCTTAGATTTTCCGAGGGTCTCACCCCTCCACTTT
>TRBJ1-5|.|TRBV5-5|TRBD1
CASRETGGPWIINQPQHF
TGTGCCAGCAGAGAGACAGGGGGCCCGTGGATAATCAATCAGCCCCAGCATTTT
>TRBJ2-1|.|TRBV19|.
CASSVAEDIGEQFF
TGTGCCAGTAGCGTAGCGGAGGACATAGGTGAGCAGTTCTTC
>TRBJ2-3|.|TRBV2|TRBD2
CASSWGLARTDTQYF
TGTGCCAGCAGTTGGGGACTAGCGAGGACAGATACGCAGTATTTT
>TRBJ2-3|.|TRBV19|TRBD2
CASSPGLAGAGTQYF
TGTGCCAGTAGTCCGGGACTAGCGGGGGCGGGTACGCAGTATTTT
>TRBJ1-1|few|TRBV6-5|.
CASSLDRRMNTEAFF
TGTGCCAGCAGTCTCGACAGGAGGATGAACACTGAAGCTTTCTTT
>TRBJ2-1|.|TRBV29-1|TRBD2
CSVYGTIVHEQFF
TGCAGCGTCTACGGGACTATTGTGCATGAGCAGTTCTTC
>TRBJ1-1|.|TRBV5-1|TRBD1
CASSLDPGGPEAFF
TGCGCCAGCAGCTTGGATCCAGGGGGCCCGGAGGCTTTCTTT
>TRBJ2-1|.|TRBV2|.
CASSTSRGGFF
TGTGCCAGCAGTACCTCCCGGGGAGGGTTCTTC
>TRBJ2-5|.|TRBV10-3|.
CAISKEGVWETQYF
TGTGCCATCAGTAAAGAGGGGGTTTGGGAGACCCAGTACTTC
>TRBJ2-2|few|TRBV2|.
CASRNDNANTGELFF
TGTGCCAGCAGAAATGACAACGCGAACACCGGGGAGCTGTTTTTT
>TRBJ1-2|once|TRBV12-5|.
CASGLVKGHRDDGYTF
TGTGCTAGTGGTTTGGTAAAGGGACACAGGGACGATGGCTACACCTTC
>TRBJ2-3|.|TRBV7-2|.
CASSLLGGAIADTQYF
TGTGCCAGCAGCCTACTCGGCGGGGCAATTGCAGATACGCAGTATTTT
>TRBJ1-5|.|TRBV19|.
CASSIAVNSNQPQHF
TGTGCCAGTAGTATAGCAGTGAATAGCAATCAGCCCCAGCATTTT
>TRBJ2-2|.|TRBV12-3/TRBV12-4|.
CASSLVAGGELFF
TGTGCCAGCAGTTTAGTGGCTGGCGGGGAGCTGTTTTTT
>TRBJ2-6|.|TRBV7-9|.
CASGRGANGANVLTF
TGTGCCAGCGGACGCGGGGCAAATGGGGCCAACGTCCTGACTTTC
>TRBJ1-5|.|TRBV20-1|.
CSASPRHENNQPQHF
TGCAGTGCTAGTCCTCGACATGAGAATAATCAGCCCCAGCATTTT
>TRBJ1-1|.|TRBV5-5|.
CASSLGGLGTTEAFF
TGTGCCAGCAGCCTGGGTGGACTGGGAACAACTGAAGCTTTCTTT
>TRBJ1-5|.|TRBV19|.
CASISGYSNQPQHF
TGTGCCAGTATATCGGGATATAGCAATCAGCCCCAGCATTTT
>TRBJ2-1|once|TRBV10-3|.
CAISPQGGTLNNEQFF
TGTGCCATCAGTCCTCAGGGGGGTACTTTAAACAATGAGCAGTTCTTC